The 25 T cell receptor beta chains below were found in one sample sequenced in a study of identifying expanded T cells in peripheral blood. Measured with immunoSEQ multiplex PCR; TCRdb has only the in-frame clones, and not every one. This table holds some 95,000 clones, roughly 87% found once. The sequencing input was blood. The receptors shown here come from a person between 18 and 75 years old in good health.

V usage is TRBV5-1 and J usage is TRBJ2-5; D is undetermined. Germline V lookup: CDR1 SGHRS, CDR2 YFSETQ. This CDR3 comprises 14 residues. V lost 2 bases, J lost 5 bases, and 13 bases lay in between. The CDR3 sequence: CASSLGSASETQYF. The CDR3 DNA sequence: TGCGCCAGCAGCTTAGGATCCGCATCGGAGACCCAGTACTTC.

The chain uses TRBV2 and TRBJ2-1; no definite D call. CDR3 length: 14 residues. The V gene's germline CDR1 is SNHLY and CDR2 FYNNEI. V lost 4 bases, J lost 4 bases, and 11 bases lay in between. CDR3 region: CASSGNWGYNEQFF. The CDR3 nucleotides are TGTGCCAGCAGTGGGAACTGGGGTTACAATGAGCAGTTCTTC.

CDR3 loop: CASSTDRGRRTGELFF. The CDR3 DNA reads TGTGCCAGTAGTACAGACAGGGGGCGACGAACCGGGGAGCTGTTTTTT. The chain recombines TRBV19 with TRBJ2-2, with TRBD1 matching 10 bases. Germline-derived CDR1 and CDR2 are LNHDA and SQIVND (reference sequence). The CDR3 has 16 amino acids. V trimming: 4 bases; J trimming: 5 bases; junction bases outside the gene matches: 7.

This sequence joins TRBV4-2 and TRBJ2-7; 8 bases agree with TRBD2. The V segment lost 2 bases and the J segment 2 bases; nucleotides outside the gene matches: 14. CDR1 and CDR2 (germline): LGHNA, YNFKEQ. The CDR3 length is 18 residues. CDR3 DNA: TGTGCCAGCAGCCAAAGTCTTTCGGGGGGGCTGGGCCCCTACGAGCAGTACTTC. Protein: CASSQSLSGGLGPYEQYF.

The chain couples TRBV5-6 to TRBJ1-1, with a tentative D call TRBD1 (5 bases). V lost 4 bases and J 3 bases, leaving 16 bases between the germline ends. CDR1 and CDR2 (germline): SGHDT, YYEEEE. The CDR3 is 15 residues long. The CDR3 coding sequence is TGTGCCAGCAGCGAACTTCGGGGGGTGGACACTGAAGCTTTCTTT. Amino acids: CASSELRGVDTEAFF.

The V gene is TRBV7-6, the J gene TRBJ1-5; 8 bases fit TRBD1. J gave up 11 bases and V 0 bases, and 3 bases lay outside the gene matches. Per germline, CDR1 SGHVS and CDR2 FNYEAQ. The CDR3 contains 13 residues. The CDR3 loop is CASSLAPQGAQHF. DNA of the CDR3: TGTGCCAGCAGCTTAGCCCCACAGGGGGCCCAGCATTTT.

The chain has TRBV5-1 and TRBJ2-3; 7 nucleotides match TRBD1. CDR3 length: 15 residues. V was pared by 2 bases and J by 0 bases, with 3 bases of the junction left unmatched. Per the germline V gene, CDR1 is SGHRS and CDR2 is YFSETQ. The CDR3 sequence: CASSLGTVSTDTQYF. As DNA, the CDR3 is TGCGCCAGCAGCTTAGGGACAGTGAGCACAGATACGCAGTATTTT.

The J gene is TRBJ2-6, the V gene TRBV9; D is uncertain. The germline V gene has CDR1 SGDLS and CDR2 YYNGEE. Between the trimmed V and J ends, which lost 6 bases and 4 bases, there was a span of 17 bases. The CDR3 is 16 amino acids. CDR3 sequence: CASTLQPSTGANVLTF. Written as DNA, the CDR3 is TGTGCCAGCACCTTACAGCCTTCTACGGGGGCCAACGTCCTGACTTTC.

The chain is built from TRBV19 and TRBJ2-1; a weak D match, TRBD2 (7 bases). Trimming cost V 5 bases and J 4 bases, with 18 bases left between them. The length of the CDR3 is 16 residues. The germline gives CDR1 LNHDA, CDR2 SQIVND (reference sequence). In nucleotides, the CDR3 is TGTGCCAGTAGTGACATAACAGGGAGGGTATACAATGAGCAGTTCTTC. Residues: CASSDITGRVYNEQFF.

The chain has TRBV18 and TRBJ2-7, with 8 bases lining up with TRBD1. Germline assignment: CDR1 KGHSH and CDR2 LQKENI. This CDR3 region has 16 residues. The junction had 16 bases not matched to a gene; V was cut back by 3 bases and J by 9 bases. Written as DNA, the CDR3 is TGTGCCAGCTCACCGAATGGGAGGACAGGGTCCCCTACGCAGTACTTC. It yields the protein CASSPNGRTGSPTQYF.

This rearrangement joins TRBV4-2 to TRBJ2-1; the match to TRBD2 covers 9 bases. Unmatched junction bases numbered 10, after V lost 1 base and J lost 6 bases. Per germline, CDR1 LGHNA and CDR2 YNFKEQ. The CDR3 sequence is 17 residues long. This CDR3 reads CASSQGRGAGGRNEQFF. CDR3 nucleotides: TGTGCCAGCAGCCAAGGTCGGGGAGCGGGGGGCCGCAATGAGCAGTTCTTC.

This chain uses TRBV27 with TRBJ2-4; TRBD2 is a possible D gene (5 bases). Germline assignment: CDR1 MNHEY and CDR2 SMNVEV (reference sequence). Trimming took 1 base from V and 0 from J, leaving 10 bases between them. The CDR3 totals 16 residues. The CDR3, as DNA: TGTGCCAGCAGTTTATTGCCTAGCTTAGCCAAAAACATTCAGTACTTC. Its protein product is CASSLLPSLAKNIQYF.

The J gene is TRBJ1-2, the V gene TRBV19; 9 bases align to TRBD1. The CDR3 is 14 amino acids. Trimming took 3 bases from V and 6 from J; bases not matched to a gene: 5. Germline V lookup: CDR1 LNHDA, CDR2 SQIVND (reference sequence). CDR3 nucleotide sequence: TGTGCCAGTAGTATCACACGGACAGGGGATGGCTACACCTTC. Translating it yields CASSITRTGDGYTF.

The V gene is TRBV5-1, the J gene TRBJ1-3; D is unresolved. Germline values: CDR1 SGHRS, CDR2 YFSETQ. The CDR3 contains 16 residues. The germline V and J ends were trimmed by 0 bases and 4 bases, with 14 bases remaining between them. In DNA form, the CDR3 reads TGCGCCAGCAGCTTGGTTTACCGTAAGACCGGAAACACCATATATTTT. It is translated as CASSLVYRKTGNTIYF.

Here the CDR3 reads CASRGGSYNSPLHF. The DNA for the CDR3 is TGTGCCAGCAGAGGGGGCTCCTATAATTCACCCCTCCACTTT. The V call is TRBV14, the J call TRBJ1-6; possible D gene TRBD1, 6 bases. CDR1 and CDR2 (germline): SGHDN, FVKESK. This CDR3 region has 14 residues. Deletions cut 6 bases from V and 0 bases from J, with 6 bases between.

The chain couples TRBV18 to TRBJ1-1; maybe TRBD1 (5 bases). V was shortened by 5 bases and J by 1 base, with 8 bases between the two germline ends. CDR3 length: 13 amino acids. Germline V lookup: CDR1 KGHSH, CDR2 LQKENI. The CDR3 nucleotides are TGTGCCAGCTCAGAAGGACAGAACACTGAAGCTTTCTTT. This codes for CASSEGQNTEAFF.

This clone was observed a handful of times. The chain couples TRBV2 to TRBJ2-7; D is unclear. CDR3 length: 11 residues. Germline V CDR1 and CDR2: SNHLY, FYNNEI. V was shortened by 0 bases and J by 7 bases, with 4 bases between the two germline ends. In nucleotides, the CDR3 is TGTGCCAGCAGTGAAGCGGGGGAGCAGTACTTC. Protein product: CASSEAGEQYF.

This clone has just one count. The chain couples TRBV10-2 to TRBJ1-1; D is undetermined. Germline values: CDR1 WSHSY, CDR2 SAAADI. The CDR3 length is 13 residues. V shed 6 bases and J shed 4 bases, with 12 bases lying between them. The CDR3 sequence: CASSPLGATEAFF. CDR3 coding DNA: TGCGCCAGCAGCCCGTTGGGTGCCACTGAAGCTTTCTTT.

This rearrangement joins TRBV19 to TRBJ2-1; tentatively, D is TRBD1 (6 bases). Germline V gene data show CDR1 as LNHDA and CDR2 as SQIVND (reference sequence). This CDR3 region has 12 residues. Trimming left V 6 bases short and J 10 bases short, with 13 bases between. CDR3 residues: CASSPNRVEQFF. The CDR3 DNA reads as TGTGCCAGTAGCCCCAACAGGGTAGAGCAGTTCTTC.

This chain uses TRBV9 with TRBJ2-2, with D perhaps TRBD2 (6 bases). Germline values: CDR1 SGDLS, CDR2 YYNGEE. CDR3 length: 14 amino acids. V was clipped by 2 bases and J by 5 bases, with 10 bases between them. CDR3 protein: CASSVGGRTGELFF. The CDR3 region has the DNA TGTGCCAGCAGCGTGGGGGGAAGGACCGGGGAGCTGTTTTTT.

The CDR3 sequence is CASSLQQGEGYTF. CDR3 DNA: TGTGCCAGCAGTCTCCAGCAGGGCGAAGGCTACACCTTC. The gene calls are TRBV27 and TRBJ1-2; D might be TRBD1 (5 bases). The V and J ends lost 5 bases and 8 bases respectively, with 15 bases between them. Germline lookup yields CDR1 MNHEY and CDR2 SMNVEV (reference sequence). CDR3 length: 13 amino acids.

This chain connects TRBV19 to TRBJ1-4; D not certain. V was pared by 6 bases and J by 4 bases, with 15 bases between. This CDR3 is built from 15 residues. Germline loops: CDR1 LNHDA, CDR2 SQIVND (reference sequence). The CDR3, as DNA: TGTGCCAGTAGCCCCATGAGCGGACTTAATGAAAAACTGTTTTTT. Protein: CASSPMSGLNEKLFF.

The chain combines TRBV5-1 with TRBJ1-2; 9 bases align to TRBD1. The trim removed 1 base at V and 8 bases at J, leaving 18 bases unmatched. CDR3 length: 18 amino acids. CDR1 is SGHRS, CDR2 YFSETQ, per germline. This CDR3 reads CASSLNGAPGQGGLGYTF. As DNA, the CDR3 is TGCGCCAGCAGCTTGAATGGGGCACCGGGACAGGGAGGCCTAGGCTACACCTTC.

The rearrangement links TRBV19 to TRBJ1-1; D may be TRBD1 (5 bases). The CDR3 is 13 residues long. From germline, CDR1 is LNHDA and CDR2 SQIVND (reference sequence). Trimming cost V 6 bases and J 11 bases, with 19 bases left between them. DNA for the CDR3: TGTGCCAGTAGGACCAAGGGAGGGGTAGCGGCTTTCTTT. It codes for CASRTKGGVAAFF.

V is TRBV2 and J is TRBJ2-3, with D perhaps matching TRBD1 (6 bases). CDR3 size: 15 residues. The ends were cut back, 6 bases at V and 3 bases at J, with 16 bases in the middle. Germline values: CDR1 SNHLY, CDR2 FYNNEI. The DNA for the CDR3 is TGTGCCAGCAGAGAGAGACAGGTGCCTACAGATACGCAGTATTTT. It translates to CASRERQVPTDTQYF.